The entry below gives a single TCR beta chain sequence along with its context. What it recognizes is unknown. Those donating, healthy Caucasian individuals from Russia, were aged roughly 6 to 95. The length of the CDR3 is 14 residues. Trimming took off 0 bases at V and 8 bases at J, with 12 bases between the two ends. Germline values: CDR1 LGHDT, CDR2 YNNKEL (reference sequence). This specimen belongs to a study of blood T cells in healthy people across ages. A J-beta primer mix and a sample-barcoded 5' primer were used in a second PCR of about 6 to 12 cycles. Every cDNA molecule carried a tag from a template-switch adaptor bearing 12 random nucleotides. TCRdb re-analysed the 5' RACE reads in MiXCR, keeping a single row per CDR3 protein. The sample holds around 2 million distinct CDR3 sequences, about 39% seen once. Broader study findings: Using unsorted PBMCs precluded a conclusive naive versus antigen-experienced comparison. Long-lived donors carried more naive CD4+ cells and greater diversity than aged donors.

The chain links TRBV3-1 to TRBJ2-3; D not certain. Sequenced input: blood. This TCR was recovered from a human donor in good health. The CDR3 protein is CASSQDSRNVTQYF. The CDR3 region has the DNA TGTGCCAGCAGCCAAGATAGCAGGAACGTTACGCAGTATTTT.